Below, 18 T cell receptor beta chains from the same sample are listed, as sequenced in a study of T-cell memory formation after mild COVID-19. TCRdb itself ran the 5' RACE reads through MiXCR, one entry per CDR3 protein. The data contain under 150,000 distinct CDR3 sequences, approximately 22% of them singletons. Material: PBMCs or a T cell subset sorted from them (not recorded which). The origin of the receptors is a man aged 18 to 30 who had mild COVID-19 (a few samples of this study predate the infection). Cell type and time point are not known.

This clonotype was seen a few times. The chain couples TRBV29-1 to TRBJ1-1; TRBD1 might be the D (5 bases). V was pared by 7 bases and J by 1 base, with 13 bases between. The germline V gene encodes CDR1 SQVTM and CDR2 ANQGSEA. There are 13 residues in the CDR3. DNA of the CDR3: TGCAGCGCTCAGGGAGGGGAGAACACTGAAGCTTTCTTT. Amino acids: CSAQGGENTEAFF.

V usage is TRBV6-5 and J usage is TRBJ2-7; the D gene is possibly TRBD1 (6 bases). Trimming took 10 bases from V and 6 from J, leaving 19 bases between them. The germline gives CDR1 MNHEY, CDR2 SVGAGI. The CDR3 is 13 residues long. CDR3 residues: CATQEVGALEQYF. In DNA form, the CDR3 reads TGTGCCACCCAGGAGGTGGGGGCCCTCGAGCAGTACTTC.

This clonotype was observed a few times. The chain has TRBV7-6 and TRBJ2-5; D is possibly TRBD2 (6 bases). Germline CDR1 reads SGHVS; CDR2 reads FNYEAQ. V was pared by 2 bases and J by 1 base, with 11 bases between. The length of the CDR3 is 15 residues. CDR3 loop: CASSLWGEIQETQYF. The DNA of the CDR3 is TGTGCCAGCAGCTTATGGGGGGAAATCCAAGAGACCCAGTACTTC.

This rearrangement joins TRBV9 to TRBJ2-3, with TRBD2 matching over 7 bases. The CDR3 sequence is 16 residues long. The germline CDR1 and CDR2 sequences are SGDLS and YYNGEE. The junction had 9 bases not matched to a gene; V was cut back by 4 bases and J by 1 base. CDR3 in amino acids: CASSLSAGEGTDTQYF. CDR3 bases: TGTGCCAGCAGCCTTTCCGCGGGGGAGGGCACAGATACGCAGTATTTT.

The chain has TRBV4-1 and TRBJ1-5; tentative D call: TRBD1 (5 bases). CDR1 MGHRA and CDR2 YSYEKL come from the germline V gene. The CDR3 extends over 15 amino acids. The V and J ends lost 5 bases and 0 bases respectively, with 11 bases between them. In nucleotides, the CDR3 is TGCGCCAGCAGCGTCCGAGGGGTTAGCAATCAGCCCCAGCATTTT. Encoded protein: CASSVRGVSNQPQHF.

This clonotype was seen more than once but under ten times. The V and J genes are TRBV9 and TRBJ2-6; a weak D match, TRBD2 (6 bases). This CDR3 is 18 amino acids long. Trimming took 4 bases from V and 1 from J, leaving 18 bases between them. Germline-derived CDR1 and CDR2 are SGDLS and YYNGEE. The CDR3 DNA reads as TGTGCCAGCAGCTCCCGAGGGAGGTGGGGTTCTGGGGCCAACGTCCTGACTTTC. Translation gives CASSSRGRWGSGANVLTF.

In its sample, this clonotype was seen many times. The chain links TRBV5-1 to TRBJ1-1; 8 bases align to TRBD1. CDR1 and CDR2 (germline): SGHRS, YFSETQ. The V and J ends lost 0 bases and 6 bases, in that order; junction bases with no gene match: 7. The CDR3 is 15 residues long. CDR3 nucleotides: TGCGCCAGCAGCTTGGTGACAGGGGATGTCGCTGAAGCTTTCTTT. This gives the protein CASSLVTGDVAEAFF. Variable domain in full (rest from reference TRBV5-1 and TRBJ1-1): KAGVTQTPRYLIKTRGQQVTLSCSPISGHRSVSWYQQTPGQGLQFLFEYFSETQRNKGNFPGRFSGRQFSNSRSEMNVSTLELGDSALYLCASSLVTGDVAEAFFGQGTRLTVV.

V and J are TRBV6-6 and TRBJ2-3, with 7 positions matching TRBD1. The V segment lost 6 bases and the J segment 2 bases; nucleotides outside the gene matches: 2. Germline loops: CDR1 MNHNY, CDR2 SVGAGI (reference sequence). The CDR3 is 13 residues long. The CDR3 DNA is TGTGCCAGCAGGGACAGGTTCACAGATACGCAGTATTTT. It codes for CASRDRFTDTQYF.

The chain employs TRBV4-3 and TRBJ2-1; 7 nucleotides line up with TRBD2. Germline assignment: CDR1 LGHNA and CDR2 YSLEER. CDR3 length: 16 residues. V lost 2 bases to trimming and J lost 8 bases; unmatched junction nucleotides: 12. The DNA for the CDR3 is TGCGCCAGCAGCCAACTGACTAGCTCCCTGTGGGATGAGCAGTTCTTC. Protein: CASSQLTSSLWDEQFF.

The J gene is TRBJ1-1, the V gene TRBV4-3, with TRBD1 as a possible D gene (5 bases). CDR3 size: 14 residues. CDR1 and CDR2 (germline): LGHNA, YSLEER. Trimming cost V 0 bases and J 9 bases, with 14 bases left between them. The CDR3 DNA reads as TGCGCCAGCAGCCAAGATGGAGGGGCTCCTAAAGCTTTCTTT. Translated: CASSQDGGAPKAFF.

V gene TRBV29-1 combines with J gene TRBJ2-5; D unresolved. Germline lookup yields CDR1 SQVTM and CDR2 ANQGSEA. The V and J ends lost 4 bases and 1 base respectively, with 10 bases between them. The CDR3 covers 13 residues. The DNA of the CDR3 is TGCAGCGTTGTCGAAGGTCTCCAAGAGACCCAGTACTTC. Protein: CSVVEGLQETQYF.

This clonotype was detected a few times. The chain recombines TRBV19 with TRBJ2-1, with 8 positions matching TRBD2. The CDR3 consists of 14 residues. CDR1 is LNHDA and CDR2 is SQIVND in the germline V gene (reference sequence). V shed 3 bases and J 8 bases; nucleotides not matched to a gene: 6. CDR3: CASSIGGAFYEQFF. Here the CDR3 DNA reads TGTGCCAGTAGTATCGGGGGGGCCTTTTATGAGCAGTTCTTC.

This clonotype was counted between two and nine times. The V call is TRBV4-2, the J call TRBJ1-4; D is ambiguous. V lost 0 bases to trimming and J lost 8 bases, with 13 bases between them. Germline V gene sequence: CDR1 LGHNA, CDR2 YNFKEQ. CDR3 length: 15 residues. CDR3 in DNA: TGTGCCAGCAGCCAAGAGATCCCAGTAGGGGAAAAACTGTTTTTT. This sequence encodes CASSQEIPVGEKLFF.

The chain carries TRBV2 and TRBJ1-2, with 7 bases lining up with TRBD1. The length of the CDR3 is 16 residues. Trimming took 3 bases from V and 0 from J; bases not matched to a gene: 7. Germline CDR1 reads SNHLY; CDR2 reads FYNNEI. This CDR3 reads CASSDADRAANYGYTF. In DNA, the CDR3 is TGTGCCAGCAGTGACGCCGACAGGGCCGCTAACTATGGCTACACCTTC.

In this sample, this clonotype turned up a few times. The V gene is TRBV4-2, the J gene TRBJ1-1, with D tentatively TRBD1 (5 bases). The CDR3 spans 18 residues. Germline V gives CDR1 LGHNA, CDR2 YNFKEQ. V lost 0 bases, J lost 2 bases, and 19 bases lay in between. The chain's CDR3 is CASSQDERATGLNTEAFF. The CDR3 bases are TGTGCCAGCAGCCAAGATGAGCGGGCTACAGGTCTTAACACTGAAGCTTTCTTT.

In its sample, this clonotype was seen a few times. V gene TRBV12-3 or TRBV12-4 combines with J gene TRBJ2-1; D possibly corresponds to TRBD2 (5 bases). CDR3 size: 14 residues. V was cut by 1 base and J by 5 bases, with 9 bases left in between. The CDR3 DNA sequence: TGTGCCAGCAGTTTAGGATTGAGGGACAATGAGCAGTTCTTC. It yields the protein CASSLGLRDNEQFF.

The rearrangement links TRBV7-6 to TRBJ2-2, with 7 nucleotides matching TRBD2. CDR3 length: 18 amino acids. V lost 2 bases to trimming and J lost 1 base; unmatched junction nucleotides: 10. Germline lookup yields CDR1 SGHVS and CDR2 FNYEAQ. The CDR3 here is CASSLHQQRGGNTGELFF. In DNA form, the CDR3 reads TGTGCCAGCAGCTTACATCAGCAGCGGGGAGGGAACACCGGGGAGCTGTTTTTT.

The chain combines TRBV9 with TRBJ1-4; tentatively, D is TRBD1 (5 bases). The CDR3 contains 14 residues. V lost 2 bases to trimming and J lost 8 bases, with 13 bases between them. CDR1 and CDR2 from the germline V gene are SGDLS and YYNGEE. CDR3 sequence: CASSVGGKEEKLFF. CDR3 in DNA: TGTGCCAGCAGCGTCGGGGGAAAGGAAGAAAAACTGTTTTTT.